Detailed here is one TCR beta chain. In the library, individual cDNA molecules carried attached unique molecular identifiers. TCRdb re-called the 5' RACE reads through MiXCR, storing one row per CDR3 protein. The repertoire includes 60,000 to 75,000 distinct CDR3 sequences, 12% of them detected once, and almost 6.5% sits in the top ten. Per germline, CDR1 LGHNA and CDR2 YNFKEQ. The CDR3 sequence is 13 residues long. V lost 1 base to trimming and J lost 10 bases, with 11 bases between them. The sample belongs to a study of early T cells in non-severe SARS-CoV-2 infection. Input material: whole blood. This receptor was obtained from an adult who was a healthcare worker with PCR-confirmed SARS-CoV-2 infection or an uninfected control (not recorded which). V usage is TRBV4-2 and J usage is TRBJ2-1; D uncertain. CDR3 DNA sequence: TGTGCCAGCAGCCAAGCCCTGGGCTGGGAGCAGTTCTTC. It encodes CASSQALGWEQFF.